The 4 T cell receptor beta chains below come from one sample, sequenced in a study of T cell repertoires in cytomegalovirus infection (dated by TCRdb to 2018 to 2020). The sequencing machine was an Illumina HiSeq 1500. TCRdb's own reprocessing of the public reads used fastp at Q25 and MiXCR and kept productive beta chains. Each entry merges the rows of one CDR3 protein and shows their most common DNA and genes. This sample comprises 200,000 to 300,000 distinct CDR3 sequences, roughly 9.1% of them detected only once. The ten largest clones represent about 15% of the sample. Sequencing was performed on PBMCs. The receptors shown here come from a human donor in good health (CMV status not recorded). Some clones in this sample may be carry-over from other donors' samples.

The chain is built from TRBV4-1 and TRBJ2-1, with D possibly TRBD1 on 5 matching bases. The germline V and J ends were trimmed by 0 bases and 9 bases, with 18 bases remaining between them. The CDR3 length is 16 residues. CDR1 MGHRA and CDR2 YSYEKL come from the germline V gene. CDR3 protein: CASSQDWTPGWGEQFF. In DNA, the CDR3 is TGCGCCAGCAGCCAAGATTGGACACCAGGCTGGGGTGAGCAGTTCTTC.

This clonotype was detected ten times or more. J is TRBJ2-7 and V is TRBV7-2; 9 positions match TRBD1. The length of the CDR3 is 14 residues. Germline V gene data show CDR1 as SGHTA and CDR2 as FQGNSA. J lost 4 bases, V lost 6 bases, and 7 bases had no gene match. In DNA, the CDR3 is TGTGCCAGCAGGACCGGGACAGGGTATTACGAGCAGTACTTC. This codes for CASRTGTGYYEQYF.

This clonotype was recorded at least ten times. Germline and junction disagree at one end, which may indicate a read error. This rearrangement joins TRBV14 to TRBJ1-1; 7 nucleotides line up with TRBD1. This CDR3 is built from 13 residues. Germline CDR1 reads SGHDN; CDR2 reads FVKESK. The CDR3 here is CASSQGRRQGIIF. The DNA for the CDR3 is TGTGCCAGCAGCCAAGGAAGGAGACAGGGCATAATCTTT.

This clonotype was seen repeatedly, ten times or more. The CDR3 DNA follows: TGCGCCAGCAGCCACCGGACAGCGAAGTTCTTC. Translating gives CASSHRTAKFF. The rearrangement uses TRBV4-1 and TRBJ2-1, with D possibly matching TRBD1 (6 bases). Germline CDR1 reads MGHRA; CDR2 reads YSYEKL. The CDR3 spans 11 residues. Between the trimmed V and J ends, which lost 3 bases and 14 bases, there was a span of 11 bases.